A single sample is the source of the 30 T cell receptor beta chains below, sequenced in a study of radiation and T cells in renal cell carcinoma. As to time point: blood 4 weeks post-SBRT, at nephrectomy. Regarding treatment: 15 Gy SBRT to primary tumor, nephrectomy 4 weeks later. Assay: immunoSEQ multiplex PCR; the TCRdb copy retains only in-frame clones and omits some. The sample comprises around 78,000 clones, nearly 90% of which are singletons, and 5% to 7.5% rests with the top ten. The sequencing here drew on blood, taken from a patient whose treatment included radiotherapy and nephrectomy. All receptors come from a woman aged 65 to 85 with renal cell carcinoma.

The V gene is TRBV6-5, the J gene TRBJ2-7; 8 bases align to TRBD1. CDR3 length: 14 residues. V lost 6 bases, J lost 4 bases, and 8 bases stayed unmatched. Germline values: CDR1 MNHEY, CDR2 SVGAGI. The CDR3 region is CASSRGTGLYEQYF. As DNA, the CDR3 is TGTGCCAGCAGCCGCGGGACAGGCCTATACGAGCAGTACTTC.

V is TRBV6-5 and J is TRBJ1-1; 10 nucleotides align to TRBD1. The CDR3 covers 16 residues. Germline trimming cut 4 bases from V and 3 bases from J; bases unmatched to any gene: 8. Germline V gene sequence: CDR1 MNHEY, CDR2 SVGAGI. The CDR3 loop is CASSSRQGAGDTEAFF. The CDR3 region has the DNA TGTGCCAGCAGTTCCCGACAGGGGGCAGGAGACACTGAAGCTTTCTTT.

This chain connects TRBV28 to TRBJ1-4, with D perhaps matching TRBD1 (5 bases). This CDR3 spans 12 amino acids. Germline V CDR1 and CDR2: MDHEN, SYDVKM. The ends were cut back, 3 bases at V and 8 bases at J, with 7 bases in the middle. CDR3 sequence reads: CASSFGTEKLFF. CDR3 nucleotide sequence: TGTGCCAGCAGTTTTGGGACCGAAAAACTGTTTTTT.

The chain carries TRBV28 and TRBJ1-4; the D is unclear. CDR1 is MDHEN, CDR2 SYDVKM, per germline. The CDR3 spans 13 residues. Trimming removed 3 bases at V and 2 bases at J, with 4 bases between. CDR3 DNA sequence: TGTGCCAGCAGTTTTTCCACTAATGAAAAACTGTTTTTT. This encodes CASSFSTNEKLFF.

The V call is TRBV5-4, the J call TRBJ2-5; maybe TRBD1 (5 bases). Trimming left V 1 base short and J 3 bases short, with 10 bases between. Germline V gene sequence: CDR1 SGHNT, CDR2 YYREEE (reference sequence). This CDR3 has 14 residues. CDR3 nucleotide sequence: TGTGCCAGCAGCTTGAGCGTCAGGGAAGAGACCCAGTACTTC. Protein: CASSLSVREETQYF. The full variable domain, completed using reference TRBV5-4 and TRBJ2-5, is ETGVTQSPTHLIKTRGQQVTLRCSSQSGHNTVSWYQQALGQGPQFIFQYYREEENGRGNFPPRFSGLQFPNYSSELNVNALELDDSALYLCASSLSVREETQYFGPGTRLLVL.

The chain recombines TRBV5-1 with TRBJ1-2; 8 bases are a match to TRBD1. CDR3 length: 15 amino acids. V lost 0 bases and J lost 6; bases outside the gene matches: 7. The germline gives CDR1 SGHRS, CDR2 YFSETQ. CDR3 amino acids: CASSLDKAGGHGYTF. The CDR3 DNA reads TGCGCCAGCAGCTTGGACAAGGCAGGGGGCCATGGCTACACCTTC.

The chain has TRBV5-5 and TRBJ2-5; TRBD1 or TRBD2 may be the D gene (5 bases each). This CDR3 comprises 13 residues. Germline CDR1 is SGHKS and CDR2 is YYEKEE (reference sequence). The V gene lost 2 bases and the J gene lost 4 bases, with 9 bases spanning the gap. CDR3 in amino acids: CASSFVGVETQYF. The CDR3 region has the DNA TGTGCCAGCAGCTTTGTGGGGGTAGAGACCCAGTACTTC.

The chain carries TRBV28 and TRBJ2-1; a possible D gene is TRBD1 (5 bases). The CDR3 has 14 residues. The V gene's germline CDR1 is MDHEN and CDR2 SYDVKM. Between the trimmed V and J ends, which lost 6 bases and 7 bases, there was a span of 16 bases. CDR3 protein: CASRNTGVINEQFF. The CDR3 DNA reads TGTGCCAGCAGGAACACAGGTGTCATAAATGAGCAGTTCTTC. Complete variable domain (other parts from reference TRBV28 and TRBJ2-1): DVKVTQSSRYLVKRTGEKVFLECVQDMDHENMFWYRQDPGLGLRLIYFSYDVKMKEKGDIPEGYSVSREKKERFSLILESASTNQTSMYLCASRNTGVINEQFFGPGTRLTVL.

This clone has more than one count but fewer than ten. The genes are TRBV28 and TRBJ1-6; D may be TRBD1 (5 bases). Trimming cost V 6 bases and J 9 bases, with 18 bases left between them. Germline V gene data show CDR1 as MDHEN and CDR2 as SYDVKM. The CDR3 runs to 15 residues. Written as DNA, the CDR3 is TGTGCCAGCAGACCCAGGGTTCAGTCGGGTTCACCCCTCCACTTT. This encodes CASRPRVQSGSPLHF.

The V gene is TRBV9, the J gene TRBJ1-1; possible D gene TRBD1, 5 bases. The CDR3 totals 16 residues. CDR1 is SGDLS, CDR2 YYNGEE, per germline. The V gene lost 3 bases and the J gene lost 3 bases, with 18 bases spanning the gap. CDR3 in DNA: TGTGCCAGCAGCGCCTGGCCCGGGGCATTAGACACTGAAGCTTTCTTT. Amino acids: CASSAWPGALDTEAFF.

The rearrangement links TRBV5-1 to TRBJ2-1; TRBD2 matches 8 bases. Losses at the gene ends were 4 bases for V and 6 bases for J; bases not matched to a gene: 6. CDR3 length: 14 amino acids. Germline CDR1 and CDR2: SGHRS and YFSETQ. CDR3 sequence reads: CASSIGGASNEQFF. Here the CDR3 DNA reads TGCGCCAGCAGCATCGGGGGGGCAAGCAATGAGCAGTTCTTC.

The CDR3 nucleotides read TGTGCCAGCAGCTTAGGACAGGGTCCACAAGAGACCCAGTACTTC. Residues: CASSLGQGPQETQYF. The J gene is TRBJ2-5, the V gene TRBV7-6, with 7 bases fitting TRBD1. CDR3 length equals 15 residues. CDR1 is SGHVS and CDR2 is FNYEAQ in the germline V gene. After removal of 1 base from V and 2 bases from J, the junction contained 4 bases not matched to a gene.

The chain links TRBV7-9 to TRBJ1-4; D is unresolved. V lost 1 base to trimming and J lost 8 bases, with 8 bases between them. Germline loops: CDR1 SEHNR, CDR2 FQNEAQ (reference sequence). CDR3 length: 13 residues. This CDR3 reads CASSLEGIEKLFF. Here the CDR3 DNA reads TGTGCCAGCAGCTTAGAAGGGATCGAAAAACTGTTTTTT.

The chain recombines TRBV19 with TRBJ2-5, with 7 bases that match TRBD1. The CDR3 has 15 residues. Germline V gene lookup returns CDR1 LNHDA and CDR2 SQIVND (reference sequence). Trimming took 6 bases from V and 2 from J; bases not matched to a gene: 9. The CDR3 spells CASSQGTALQETQYF. CDR3 coding DNA: TGTGCCAGTAGCCAAGGGACAGCACTACAAGAGACCCAGTACTTC. Drawing the rest from reference TRBV19 and TRBJ2-5, the complete variable domain is DGGITQSPKYLFRKEGQNVTLSCEQNLNHDAMYWYRQDPGQGLRLIYYSQIVNDFQKGDIAEGYSVSREKKESFPLTVTSAQKNPTAFYLCASSQGTALQETQYFGPGTRLLVL.

The chain recombines TRBV7-9 with TRBJ2-1; D gene ambiguous. The CDR3 is made up of 15 amino acids. Trimming left V 0 bases short and J 6 bases short, with 12 bases between. Germline V gives CDR1 SEHNR, CDR2 FQNEAQ (reference sequence). Here the CDR3 DNA reads TGTGCCAGCAGCTTAGCGGCGCTCATAGGCAATGAGCAGTTCTTC. It yields the protein CASSLAALIGNEQFF.

V gene TRBV19 combines with J gene TRBJ1-5, with D maybe TRBD1 (6 bases). The CDR3 has 16 residues. Per the germline V gene, CDR1 is LNHDA and CDR2 is SQIVND (reference sequence). V was cut by 7 bases and J by 3 bases, with 19 bases left in between. The CDR3 protein is CASTSVGGGNNQPQHF. The CDR3 bases are TGTGCCAGTACTTCCGTGGGAGGGGGTAACAATCAGCCCCAGCATTTT.

This clone was seen once. This sequence joins TRBV5-4 and TRBJ1-6, with 7 positions matching TRBD1. There are 17 residues in the CDR3. V trimming: 2 bases; J trimming: 0 bases; junction bases outside the gene matches: 5. Per germline, CDR1 SGHNT and CDR2 YYREEE (reference sequence). The CDR3 reads CASSFQTGSSYNSPLHF. The CDR3 region has the DNA TGTGCCAGCAGCTTTCAGACAGGGAGCTCCTATAATTCACCCCTCCACTTT.

The chain combines TRBV30 with TRBJ1-1, with D perhaps TRBD1 (6 bases). The V and J ends lost 2 bases and 3 bases respectively, with 10 bases between them. Germline loops: CDR1 GTSNPN, CDR2 SVGIG (reference sequence). This CDR3 has 13 residues. CDR3 bases: TGTGCCTGGAGTAGGGGGAGGGACACTGAAGCTTTCTTT. As protein: CAWSRGRDTEAFF. Using reference TRBV30 and TRBJ1-1 for the parts outside the CDR3, the full variable domain is SQTIHQWPATLVQPVGSPLSLECTVEGTSNPNLYWYRQAAGRGLQLLFYSVGIGQISSEVPQNLSASRPQDRQFILSSKKLLLSDSGFYLCAWSRGRDTEAFFGQGTRLTVV.

In DNA, the CDR3 is TGTGCCAGCAGTTTATCGGGGGGCTTGAACACTGAAGCTTTCTTT. It specifies CASSLSGGLNTEAFF. This rearrangement joins TRBV27 to TRBJ1-1; TRBD1 might be the D (6 bases). Trimming left V 0 bases short and J 0 bases short, with 8 bases between. This CDR3 is 15 amino acids long. The germline gives CDR1 MNHEY, CDR2 SMNVEV (reference sequence).

The chain links TRBV29-1 to TRBJ2-5; D assignment may be TRBD1 or TRBD2 (5 bases each). V shed 2 bases and J shed 2 bases, with 12 bases lying between them. The germline V gene has CDR1 SQVTM and CDR2 ANQGSEA. The CDR3 runs 14 residues. CDR3 amino acids: CSVESSGRQETQYF. CDR3 nucleotide sequence: TGCAGCGTTGAATCGTCAGGGAGACAAGAGACCCAGTACTTC.

The V call is TRBV7-9, the J call TRBJ1-6; TRBD1 matches at 11 bases. This CDR3 is 14 amino acids long. The V and J ends lost 3 bases and 9 bases, in that order; junction bases with no gene match: 1. Germline V gene data show CDR1 as SEHNR and CDR2 as FQNEAQ (reference sequence). The CDR3 region is CASSLGTGGSPLHF. CDR3 bases: TGTGCCAGCAGCTTGGGGACAGGGGGTTCACCCCTCCACTTT.

The chain employs TRBV9 and TRBJ1-3; D gene ambiguous. Between the trimmed V and J ends, which lost 6 bases and 0 bases, there was a span of 16 bases. The CDR3 covers 16 residues. The germline V gene has CDR1 SGDLS and CDR2 YYNGEE. The CDR3 reads CASTPGHEGSGNTIYF. For the CDR3, the DNA is TGTGCCAGCACCCCTGGCCACGAGGGCTCTGGAAACACCATATATTTT. Using reference TRBV9 and TRBJ1-3 for the parts outside the CDR3, the full variable domain is DSGVTQTPKHLITATGQRVTLRCSPRSGDLSVYWYQQSLDQGLQFLIQYYNGEERAKGNILERFSAQQFPDLHSELNLSSLELGDSALYFCASTPGHEGSGNTIYFGEGSWLTVV.

The chain recombines TRBV7-2 with TRBJ2-5, with D uncertain. Germline CDR1 and CDR2: SGHTA and FQGNSA. V was clipped by 5 bases and J by 4 bases, with 14 bases between them. The CDR3 is 14 amino acids. The CDR3 nucleotides read TGTGCCAGCAGCCAACGGGCCGTCTTAGAGACCCAGTACTTC. Protein: CASSQRAVLETQYF.

This rearrangement joins TRBV7-2 to TRBJ2-5, with D uncertain. V shed 1 base and J shed 5 bases, with 5 bases lying between them. The CDR3 runs 12 residues. CDR1 and CDR2 (germline): SGHTA, FQGNSA. The CDR3 bases are TGTGCCAGCAGCTTAGATAGCGAGACCCAGTACTTC. It yields the protein CASSLDSETQYF.

This clone appeared once. Other DNA sequences from this sample encode an identical CDR3 as well. The chain's CDR3 is CASSLYEQYF. The CDR3 DNA is TGTGCCAGCAGTTTATACGAGCAGTACTTC. The rearrangement uses TRBV28 and TRBJ2-7; D remains ambiguous. Germline V gene lookup returns CDR1 MDHEN and CDR2 SYDVKM. Trimming took 1 base from V and 5 from J, leaving 0 bases between them. The CDR3 length is 10 residues.

The V call is TRBV5-5, the J call TRBJ2-7; D is unresolved. The V gene's germline CDR1 is SGHKS and CDR2 YYEKEE (reference sequence). V shed 3 bases and J shed 4 bases, with 5 bases lying between them. CDR3 size: 11 residues. The CDR3 DNA follows: TGTGCCAGCAGCTATGATTACGAGCAGTACTTC. It codes for CASSYDYEQYF.

The V call is TRBV2, the J call TRBJ2-5; D is possibly TRBD1 or TRBD2 (5 bases each). V was trimmed by 10 bases and J by 10 bases, leaving 13 bases between them. The CDR3 contains 10 residues. CDR1 is SNHLY and CDR2 is FYNNEI in the germline V gene. CDR3 coding DNA: TGTGCCACCGGGACGGGCGGCCAGTACTTC. It is translated as CATGTGGQYF.

This chain joins TRBV6-5 and TRBJ1-6, with a possible D match to TRBD1 (5 bases). The ends were cut back, 6 bases at V and 14 bases at J, with 14 bases in the middle. Germline V gives CDR1 MNHEY, CDR2 SVGAGI. The CDR3 extends over 12 amino acids. CDR3 sequence reads: CASRGRGRTLHF. The CDR3 DNA follows: TGTGCCAGCAGGGGACGGGGCAGAACCCTCCACTTT.

The table lists this clone with a few counts. At one of its ends the junction is not consistent with the germline gene, which may arise from a read error. V usage is TRBV7-7 and J usage is TRBJ2-7, with 10 bases matching TRBD2. Germline V CDR1 and CDR2: SSHAT, FNYEAQ (reference sequence). The CDR3 has 13 residues. The CDR3 nucleotides read TGTGCTAGCAGCTCAGCGGGGGGGTACGAGCAGTACTTC. It yields the protein CASSSAGGYEQYF.

The rearrangement uses TRBV10-1 and TRBJ1-6; D is ambiguous. CDR1 and CDR2 from the germline V gene are WNHNN and SYGVQD (reference sequence). The CDR3 spans 15 residues. V lost 6 bases, J lost 3 bases, and 12 bases lay in between. In DNA form, the CDR3 reads TGCGCCAGCAGGGGCGCGAGCCTCTATAATTCACCCCTCCACTTT. It translates to CASRGASLYNSPLHF.